Here is one T cell receptor beta chain with its context. Its cognate antigen is unknown. This entry comes from a study of T cell responses to AZD1222 COVID-19 vaccine. Overall study findings and caveats: Clonal diversity was possibly underestimated, and the donors were mostly white British, with more females. Two AZD1222 administrations were followed by greater Spike-specific TCR breadth and depth. Spike-wide vaccine-associated CD4 TCRs dominated at 160-218 and 743-854.

Clones were sequenced by immunoSEQ multiplex PCR, and TCRdb holds only the in-frame ones, with some missing. The data hold 150,000 or so clones, with around 89% observed a single time. The V end lost 6 bases, the J end lost 1 base, and 10 bases lay between the germline ends. Germline V CDR1 and CDR2: SGDLS, YYNGEE. The CDR3 contains 13 residues. The receptor was derived from an adult who received the MenACWY meningococcal vaccine as a control. The sample consisted of peripheral blood, taken 28 days after the second dose of the MenACWY control vaccine. The rearrangement uses TRBV9 and TRBJ1-1; D is unclear. The CDR3 DNA reads as TGTGCCAGCAAAGAAAGAGAGAACACTGAAGCTTTCTTT. It codes for CASKERENTEAFF.